The 4 T cell receptor beta chains below all came from one sample that was sequenced in a study of T-cell memory formation after mild COVID-19. TCRdb redid the calling of the 5' RACE reads with MiXCR, one entry per CDR3 protein. The data show 250,000 or so distinct CDR3 sequences, over 15% seen once. Sequencing input: PBMCs or a T cell subset sorted from them (not recorded which). These receptors all stem from a man aged 18 to 29 who had mild COVID-19 (a few samples of this study predate the infection). Cell type and time point are not known.

This clonotype was detected only a few times. This rearrangement joins TRBV20-1 to TRBJ1-2; maybe TRBD1 (5 bases). The CDR3 consists of 14 residues. The germline CDR1 and CDR2 sequences are DFQATT and SNEGSKA (reference sequence). V was cut by 5 bases and J by 8 bases, with 21 bases left in between. CDR3 region: CSAGYPTPGVGYTF. The CDR3, as DNA: TGCAGTGCTGGTTACCCAACTCCGGGGGTCGGCTACACCTTC.

This rearrangement joins TRBV18 to TRBJ2-1; 13 bases match TRBD2. The germline V gene has CDR1 KGHSH and CDR2 LQKENI. Germline trimming cut 4 bases from V and 6 bases from J; bases unmatched to any gene: 3. This CDR3 region has 15 residues. The CDR3 reads CASSRTSGGLNEQFF. The CDR3 DNA follows: TGTGCCAGCTCACGGACTAGCGGGGGCCTCAATGAGCAGTTCTTC.

This clonotype was seen a few times. The chain carries TRBV4-2 and TRBJ2-5; TRBD1 matches 9 bases. CDR1 and CDR2 (germline): LGHNA, YNFKEQ. The CDR3 has 14 amino acids. V lost 3 bases to trimming and J lost 4 bases; unmatched junction nucleotides: 3. In DNA, the CDR3 is TGTGCCAGCAGCCAGGACAGGGGAAGAGAGACCCAGTACTTC. It codes for CASSQDRGRETQYF.

There are a few counts of this clonotype. The chain recombines TRBV29-1 with TRBJ2-1; TRBD2 might be the D (6 bases). Trimming took 4 bases from V and 9 from J, leaving 13 bases between them. The germline V gene encodes CDR1 SQVTM and CDR2 ANQGSEA. This CDR3 has 12 residues. The CDR3 here is CSVGQVGGEQFF. CDR3 coding DNA: TGCAGCGTTGGGCAGGTCGGGGGTGAGCAGTTCTTC.